This is a list of T cell receptor beta chains from one sample in a study of monozygotic twins with cystic fibrosis. TCRdb's table, derived via immunoSEQ multiplex PCR, lists solely in-frame clones and lacks some. This sample has more than 25,000 clones, with 90% found just once. The sample was blood. These receptors were obtained from a girl aged 2 to 9 with cystic fibrosis. CDR3s include the opening cysteine and the closing phenylalanine or tryptophan. A D gene is named only where the DNA matches it firmly. The size entry is marked missing in some rows and otherwise reads once, few, many or a size class.

d_call clone_size j_call v_call cdr3_aa cdr3_nt
NA NA TRBJ1-4 TRBV6-4 CASSEQTGTNEKLFF TGTGCCAGCAGTGAACAGACAGGAACTAATGAAAAACTGTTTTTT
NA NA TRBJ1-6 TRBV15 CATSRGLGQVLNNSPLHF TGTGCCACCAGCAGAGGGTTGGGACAAGTTTTGAATAATTCACCCCTCCACTTT
NA NA TRBJ2-1 TRBV6-4 CASSDRTVSEQFF TGTGCCAGCAGTGACAGGACGGTCAGTGAGCAGTTCTTC
NA NA TRBJ1-1 TRBV21-1 CASSKRGKSVNTEAFF TGTGCCAGCAGCAAAAGGGGGAAGAGCGTGAACACTGAAGCTTTCTTT
NA NA TRBJ1-6 TRBV30 CAWSRRGAPGNSPLHF TGTGCCTGGAGTAGGAGGGGGGCACCGGGCAATTCACCCCTCCACTTT
NA NA TRBJ1-4 TRBV6-9 CASSPDRGPQINEKLFF TGTGCCAGCAGTCCCGATAGAGGTCCACAGATTAATGAAAAACTGTTTTTT
NA NA TRBJ2-7 TRBV4-3 CASSQAGGTGYEQYF TGCGCCAGCAGCCAAGCCGGCGGGACCGGATACGAGCAGTACTTC
TRBD1 NA TRBJ1-1 TRBV19 CASSSVQGVEAFF TGTGCCAGTAGTTCCGTACAGGGGGTCGAAGCTTTCTTT
NA NA TRBJ2-3 TRBV30 CAWSVSDTQYF TGTGCCTGGAGTGTCTCAGATACGCAGTATTTT
NA NA TRBJ2-4 TRBV10-1 CASSGGRGAKNIQYF TGCGCCAGCAGTGGAGGGAGAGGGGCCAAAAACATTCAGTACTTC
NA NA TRBJ2-1 TRBV18 CASSEDGGPNEQFF TGTGCCAGCTCAGAAGACGGGGGCCCAAATGAGCAGTTCTTC
NA NA TRBJ1-2 TRBV19 CASSPPGSGYTF TGTGCCAGTAGTCCCCCAGGGAGTGGCTACACCTTC
NA NA TRBJ1-1 TRBV5-1 CASSLERQMNTEAFF TGCGCCAGCAGCTTGGAGCGGCAAATGAACACTGAAGCTTTCTTT
TRBD1 few TRBJ1-6 TRBV5-5 CASSYGQEGNSPLHF TGTGCCAGCAGCTACGGACAGGAGGGTAATTCACCCCTCCACTTT
NA once TRBJ1-3 TRBV7-9 CASSLEGLPSGNTIYF TGTGCCAGCAGCTTAGAAGGACTTCCTTCTGGAAACACCATATATTTT
NA NA TRBJ1-6 TRBV7-9 CASSLGKLFRGSPLHF TGTGCCAGCAGCTTAGGTAAACTCTTCAGGGGCTCACCCCTCCACTTT
TRBD2 NA TRBJ2-3 TRBV9 CASSKKWTSGVTLTDTQYF TGTGCCAGCAGCAAAAAGTGGACTAGCGGGGTTACACTCACAGATACGCAGTATTTT
NA NA TRBJ1-2 TRBV19 CASSIGGAYGYTF TGTGCCAGTAGTATAGGGGGGGCGTATGGCTACACCTTC
TRBD2 NA TRBJ2-2 TRBV7-2 CATARRLAGFETGELFF TGTGCCACCGCCCGGCGACTAGCGGGGTTCGAGACCGGGGAGCTGTTTTTT
NA NA TRBJ2-5 TRBV6-5 CASSNLAGGAETQYF TGTGCCAGCAGTAACCTCGCGGGTGGCGCCGAGACCCAGTACTTC
NA once TRBJ2-7 TRBV5-6 CASSEGRYEQYF TGTGCCAGCAGCGAGGGCAGGTACGAGCAGTACTTC
NA NA TRBJ1-4 TRBV29-1 CSGWDTHEKLFF TGCAGCGGCTGGGACACCCATGAAAAACTGTTTTTT
NA NA TRBJ2-1 TRBV11-1 CASSSTWNEQFF TGTGCCAGCAGCTCGACCTGGAATGAGCAGTTCTTC
TRBD1 NA TRBJ2-1 TRBV19 CASSNGQGGEQFF TGTGCCAGTAGTAACGGACAGGGTGGTGAGCAGTTCTTC
NA NA TRBJ1-2 TRBV23-1 CASSQSLLNYGYTF TGCGCCAGCAGTCAATCACTCCTGAACTATGGCTACACCTTC
NA NA TRBJ2-7 TRBV6-5 CASSPWSLGEQYF TGTGCCAGCAGCCCGTGGAGCCTGGGGGAGCAGTACTTC
NA NA TRBJ2-7 TRBV5-6 CASSLIGEIYEQYF TGTGCCAGCAGTCTAATAGGGGAAATCTACGAGCAGTACTTC
NA once TRBJ2-5 TRBV6-1 CASSHRVEGETQYF TGTGCCAGCAGCCACAGAGTTGAGGGTGAGACCCAGTACTTC
NA NA TRBJ1-1 TRBV11-2 CASSSSGVPEAFF TGTGCCAGCAGCTCCTCAGGGGTCCCTGAAGCTTTCTTT
NA NA TRBJ2-5 TRBV20-1 CSATSGETQYF TGCAGTGCTACCAGCGGGGAGACCCAGTACTTC
NA NA TRBJ2-2 TRBV19 CASTMGRNTGELFF TGTGCCAGTACCATGGGTAGGAACACCGGGGAGCTGTTTTTT
NA NA TRBJ2-5 TRBV27 CASSLSGLETQYF TGTGCCAGCAGTTTATCGGGACTTGAGACCCAGTACTTC
TRBD2 NA TRBJ2-1 TRBV5-1 CASSFGLAGVDNEQFF TGCGCCAGCAGCTTCGGTCTAGCGGGGGTAGACAATGAGCAGTTCTTC
NA NA TRBJ1-2 TRBV20-1 CSPRWNYGYTF TGCAGTCCCAGGTGGAACTATGGCTACACCTTC
TRBD1 NA TRBJ1-1 TRBV14 CASRGAGQFTEAFF TGTGCCAGCAGGGGGGCGGGACAGTTCACTGAAGCTTTCTTT
TRBD1 NA TRBJ1-2 TRBV10-3 CAISESRGTGSYGYTF TGTGCCATCAGTGAGTCGAGAGGGACAGGGTCTTATGGCTACACCTTC
NA NA TRBJ2-5 TRBV7-9 CASSLLTGETQYF TGTGCCAGCAGCTTATTAACCGGAGAGACCCAGTACTTC
NA few TRBJ2-1 TRBV6-5 CASSYSGREPNEQFF TGTGCCAGCAGTTACTCGGGCAGGGAGCCCAATGAGCAGTTCTTC
TRBD2 NA TRBJ2-2 TRBV5-1 CASSLGRLAGVSNTGELFF TGCGCCAGCAGCTTGGGGAGACTAGCGGGGGTTTCGAACACCGGGGAGCTGTTTTTT
NA NA TRBJ1-4 TRBV29-1 CSVEAPVRGGPSEGLFF TGCAGCGTTGAAGCGCCCGTTCGTGGGGGCCCCTCCGAGGGACTGTTTTTT
NA NA TRBJ2-1 TRBV29-1 CSVEGDGSSYNEQFF TGCAGCGTTGAAGGGGACGGGAGCTCCTACAATGAGCAGTTCTTC
NA NA TRBJ1-4 TRBV11-2 CASSLGMGEKLFF TGTGCCAGCAGCTTAGGTATGGGAGAAAAACTGTTTTTT
NA once TRBJ2-5 TRBV19 CASSIPRGWETQYF TGTGCCAGTAGTATACCTCGAGGCTGGGAGACCCAGTACTTC
TRBD1 NA TRBJ2-7 TRBV5-1 CASSRGQGRGQYF TGCGCCAGCAGCCGCGGACAGGGGAGGGGGCAGTACTTC
NA NA TRBJ2-5 TRBV5-8 CASTRRETQYF TGTGCCAGCACCCGACGAGAGACCCAGTACTTC
TRBD1 NA TRBJ1-5 TRBV16 CASSQGQGQPQHF TGTGCCAGCAGCCAAGGACAGGGCCAGCCCCAGCATTTT
NA NA TRBJ1-5 TRBV18 CASSRDGAQPQHF TGTGCCAGCTCACGCGACGGAGCTCAGCCCCAGCATTTT
NA NA TRBJ1-6 TRBV7-9 CASSGGGSPLHF TGTGCCAGCTCTGGGGGGGGTTCACCCCTCCACTTT
NA NA TRBJ1-5 TRBV9 CASSKDPRSNQPQHF TGTGCCAGCAGCAAGGACCCCCGGTCCAATCAGCCCCAGCATTTT
NA NA TRBJ1-2 TRBV5-1 CASSLEGRDVFGYTF TGCGCCAGCAGCTTGGAAGGCCGCGATGTCTTCGGCTACACCTTC
NA NA TRBJ1-4 TRBV4-2 CASSQGQLVAPNEKLFF TGTGCCAGCAGCCAAGGACAGTTGGTAGCCCCCAATGAAAAACTGTTTTTT
NA NA TRBJ1-1 TRBV23-1 CASSQSYAYRESPAAFF TGCGCCAGCAGTCAATCTTACGCCTACAGGGAGTCCCCTGCAGCTTTCTTT
TRBD1 NA TRBJ2-5 TRBV5-1 CASSLLGQLIETQYF TGCGCCAGCAGCCTTCTGGGACAGTTGATCGAGACCCAGTACTTC